These 12 T cell receptor beta chains originate from one sample sequenced in a study of shared clonotypes between healthy human individuals. Profiled with immunoSEQ multiplex PCR; TCRdb holds only in-frame clones, not every one. The data show fewer than 600,000 clones, 60% to 85% seen once. Sequenced input: PBMCs. The receptors derive from a middle-aged woman in good health. Some clones in this sample may be carry-over from other donors' samples.

This rearrangement joins TRBV30 to TRBJ2-2, with D uncertain. The CDR3 is 14 residues long. Looked up from germline, CDR1 is GTSNPN and CDR2 is SVGIG (reference sequence). V lost 2 bases to trimming and J lost 3 bases, with 10 bases between them. CDR3 sequence reads: CAWSPHLDTGELFF. The CDR3 coding sequence is TGTGCCTGGAGTCCCCATTTAGACACCGGGGAGCTGTTTTTT.

This clone was found many times. One junction end does not reproduce the germline sequence, and a read error may be involved. V and J are TRBV2 and TRBJ2-7; TRBD1 aligns across 7 bases. Germline V lookup: CDR1 SNHLY, CDR2 FYNNEI. The CDR3 extends over 11 amino acids. In DNA, the CDR3 is TGTGCCAGCAGGGAAAGCAGGGGGATGGACTTC. Translation: CASRESRGMDF.

The chain carries TRBV9 and TRBJ2-1; the D is unclear. The germline V gene has CDR1 SGDLS and CDR2 YYNGEE. The CDR3 has 14 residues. The V and J ends lost 0 bases and 6 bases respectively, with 10 bases between them. This CDR3 is CASSVDFGPNEQFF. The DNA for the CDR3 is TGTGCCAGCAGCGTAGATTTTGGGCCCAATGAGCAGTTCTTC.

The chain employs TRBV18 and TRBJ2-7, with TRBD1 identical over 9 bases. V was clipped by 2 bases and J by 6 bases; unmatched bases: 8. This CDR3 contains 15 residues. Looked up from germline, CDR1 is KGHSH and CDR2 is LQKENI. DNA for the CDR3: TGTGCCAGCTCACCAGGGAGGGACAGGGTTGGCGAGCAGTACTTC. Amino acids: CASSPGRDRVGEQYF.

The V and J genes are TRBV5-8 and TRBJ1-1, with a weak D call TRBD1 (6 bases). This CDR3 is 14 amino acids long. Germline V lookup: CDR1 SGHTS, CDR2 YDEGEE. V dropped 2 bases and J dropped 5 bases, with 13 bases sitting between them. The CDR3 is CASSLVEGGTEAFF. For the CDR3, the DNA is TGTGCCAGCAGCTTAGTGGAAGGGGGGACTGAAGCTTTCTTT.

About this clone: This sample also contains other DNA sequences that code for the same CDR3. The rearrangement uses TRBV9 and TRBJ2-1; D may be TRBD2 (5 bases). This CDR3 has 15 amino acids. V dropped 0 bases and J dropped 0 bases, with 7 bases sitting between them. Looked up from germline, CDR1 is SGDLS and CDR2 is YYNGEE. For the CDR3, the DNA is TGTGCCAGCAGCGTAGGAACTAGCTCCTACAATGAGCAGTTCTTC. It translates to CASSVGTSSYNEQFF. Supplemented by reference TRBV9 and TRBJ2-1, the full variable domain reads DSGVTQTPKHLITATGQRVTLRCSPRSGDLSVYWYQQSLDQGLQFLIQYYNGEERAKGNILERFSAQQFPDLHSELNLSSLELGDSALYFCASSVGTSSYNEQFFGPGTRLTVL.

The chain combines TRBV11-2 with TRBJ2-7, with 9 bases identical to TRBD1. The germline gives CDR1 SGHAT, CDR2 FQNNGV. The V segment lost 5 bases and the J segment 0 bases; nucleotides outside the gene matches: 5. The CDR3 is 15 residues long. CDR3 DNA: TGTGCCAGCAGCCCGGGACAGGGTCCCTCCTACGAGCAGTACTTC. Translated: CASSPGQGPSYEQYF.

V gene TRBV27 combines with J gene TRBJ2-2; 10 nucleotides agree with TRBD2. Germline V gene lookup returns CDR1 MNHEY and CDR2 SMNVEV (reference sequence). J lost 1 base, V lost 6 bases, and 5 bases had no gene match. The CDR3 sequence is 16 residues long. DNA for the CDR3: TGTGCCAGCAGCCTGGGACTAGCGCTGAACACCGGGGAGCTGTTTTTT. It specifies CASSLGLALNTGELFF.

The chain carries TRBV28 and TRBJ2-7; 12 nucleotides line up with TRBD2. Germline CDR1 and CDR2: MDHEN and SYDVKM. The CDR3 contains 14 residues. V shed 6 bases and J 7 bases; nucleotides not matched to a gene: 7. The CDR3 region has the DNA TGTGCCAGCAGGCCGACTAGCGGGAGAGGGGAGCAGTACTTC. Its translation: CASRPTSGRGEQYF.

The J gene is TRBJ2-7, the V gene TRBV21-1; the table assigns TRBD2, which was not confirmed against the DNA. TRBV21-1 is a pseudogene. The CDR3 length is 16 residues. The CDR3 sequence: CASSTPGLAGPYEQYF. The CDR3 bases are TGTGCCAGCAGCACCCCCGGACTAGCGGGACCCTACGAGCAGTACTTC.

This clone came up a few times. The V and J genes are TRBV6-1 and TRBJ2-7; 7 nucleotides line up with TRBD2. V lost 5 bases and J lost 0; bases outside the gene matches: 7. CDR3 length: 15 residues. Germline V gene sequence: CDR1 MNHNS, CDR2 SASEGT. DNA of the CDR3: TGTGCCAGCAGTCCATCTAGCGGACGCTCCTACGAGCAGTACTTC. Its translation is CASSPSSGRSYEQYF.

A few counts support this clone. The gene calls are TRBV2 and TRBJ1-5; D gene uncertain. Germline assignment: CDR1 SNHLY and CDR2 FYNNEI. The V gene lost 7 bases and the J gene lost 4 bases, with 11 bases spanning the gap. The CDR3 runs to 13 residues. The CDR3 coding sequence is TGTGCCAGCATCCTAGGCACTAATCAGCCCCAGCATTTT. Translation: CASILGTNQPQHF.